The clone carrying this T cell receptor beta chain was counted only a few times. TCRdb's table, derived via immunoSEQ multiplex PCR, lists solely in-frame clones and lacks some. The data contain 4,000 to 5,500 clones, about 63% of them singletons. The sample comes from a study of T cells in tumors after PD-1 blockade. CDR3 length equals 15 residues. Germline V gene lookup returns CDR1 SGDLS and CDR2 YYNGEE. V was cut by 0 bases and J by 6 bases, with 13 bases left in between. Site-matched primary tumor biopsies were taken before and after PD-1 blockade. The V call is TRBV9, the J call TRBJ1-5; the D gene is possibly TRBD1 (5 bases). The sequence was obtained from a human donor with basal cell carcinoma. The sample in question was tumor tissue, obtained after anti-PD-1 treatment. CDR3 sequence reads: CASSVGGQGLQPQHF. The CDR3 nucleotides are TGTGCCAGCAGCGTAGGAGGGCAGGGACTTCAGCCCCAGCATTTT. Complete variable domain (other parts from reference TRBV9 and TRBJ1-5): DSGVTQTPKHLITATGQRVTLRCSPRSGDLSVYWYQQSLDQGLQFLIQYYNGEERAKGNILERFSAQQFPDLHSELNLSSLELGDSALYFCASSVGGQGLQPQHFGDGTRLSIL.